The rows below give T cell receptor beta chains drawn from one sample of a study of shared clonotypes between healthy human individuals. Profiling relied on immunoSEQ multiplex PCR, and the TCRdb table lists in-frame clones only, not all of them. This sample has 2 million to 2.5 million clones, with about 92% found just once. The material sequenced was naive CD4+ T cells from PBMCs. Every receptor here comes from a man in his late teens or twenties in good health. Some clones in this sample may be carry-over from other donors' samples. Each CDR3 is given without its conserved first and last residue.

J gene | V gene | CDR3 protein
TRBJ1-1 | TRBV7-6 | ASSSRVANTEAF
TRBJ1-4 | TRBV19 | ASSPQGGGTLDEKLF
TRBJ1-3 | TRBV19 | ATARLSGNTIY
TRBJ1-4 | TRBV11-2 | ASSLGDRPNEKLF
TRBJ2-7 | TRBV7-8 | ASSPSRGQGRSGEQY
TRBJ1-1 | TRBV19 | ASSHRGRDTEAF
TRBJ2-3 | TRBV19 | ASSAGQGSTDTQY
TRBJ1-2 | TRBV28 | ASSLLMGSSNYGYT
TRBJ2-7 | TRBV7-3 | ASSLQGSGSYEQY
TRBJ1-1 | TRBV5-1 | ASSSGTSEGTEAF
TRBJ2-5 | TRBV30 | AWSIGRQETQY
TRBJ2-4 | TRBV5-4 | ASGRGQQNIQY
TRBJ1-1 | TRBV14 | ASSQSWVAGTEAF
TRBJ2-7 | TRBV7-2 | ASSEDTYEQY
TRBJ2-1 | TRBV9 | ASSVYNEQF
TRBJ1-5 | TRBV7-2 | ASSLTAISNQPQH
TRBJ2-1 | TRBV11-1 | ASSLLPSYNEQF
TRBJ2-6 | TRBV7-7 | ASSSVRGANVLT
TRBJ1-4 | TRBV6-5 | ASRTGSSTNEKLF
TRBJ2-1 | TRBV4-2 | ASSLLAHSYNEQF
TRBJ1-5 | TRBV4-1 | ASSQVGTSSNQPQH
TRBJ1-1 | TRBV27 | ASSLQGAAIEAF
TRBJ2-4 | TRBV5-6 | ASSDLQGAGNIQY
TRBJ2-2 | TRBV11-1 | ASSLGLAGDTGELF
TRBJ2-3 | TRBV2 | ASTFVQSDGQY
TRBJ1-2 | TRBV7-3 | ASSSQGLGMGGYT
TRBJ2-2 | TRBV27 | AGEGAGELF
TRBJ2-7 | TRBV29-1 | SRTPSGRHYEQY
TRBJ2-5 | TRBV20-1 | SAAGQETQY
TRBJ2-1 | TRBV4-1 | ASSQVGVEQF
TRBJ2-2 | TRBV5-8 | ASGKPIPNTGELF
TRBJ1-1 | TRBV11-2 | ASSLSWDETEAF